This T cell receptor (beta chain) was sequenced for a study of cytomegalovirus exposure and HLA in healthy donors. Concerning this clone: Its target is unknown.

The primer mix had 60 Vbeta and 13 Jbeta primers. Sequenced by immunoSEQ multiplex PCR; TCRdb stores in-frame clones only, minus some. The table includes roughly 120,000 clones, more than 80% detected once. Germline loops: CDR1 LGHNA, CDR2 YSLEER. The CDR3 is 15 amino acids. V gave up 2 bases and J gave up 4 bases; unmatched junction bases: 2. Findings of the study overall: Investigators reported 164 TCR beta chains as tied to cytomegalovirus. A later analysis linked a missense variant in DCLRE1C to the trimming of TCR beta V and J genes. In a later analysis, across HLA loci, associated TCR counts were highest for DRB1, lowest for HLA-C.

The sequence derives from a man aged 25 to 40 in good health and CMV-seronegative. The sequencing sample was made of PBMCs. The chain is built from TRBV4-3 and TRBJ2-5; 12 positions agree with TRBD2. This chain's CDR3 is CASSQRLAGVETQYF. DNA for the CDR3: TGCGCCAGCAGCCAAAGACTAGCGGGAGTAGAGACCCAGTACTTC.